A single sample is the source of the 21 T cell receptor beta chains below, sequenced in a study of patients and donors after allogeneic stem cell transplantation. TCRdb called the RT-PCR reads again in MiXCR, with one record for every CDR3 protein. The profile shows about a million distinct CDR3 sequences, more than 15% of them singletons. The sample taken for sequencing was blood, either unsorted or a sorted T cell fraction (not recorded which). The receptors here all came from a human donor who was either an allogeneic HSCT recipient or a stem cell or donor lymphocyte infusion donor (not recorded which). It is not recorded whose cells these are; they may come from a transplant donor.

The gene calls are TRBV20-1 and TRBJ2-7, with TRBD1 matching over 7 bases. The CDR3 spans 12 residues. V gave up 4 bases and J gave up 3 bases; unmatched junction bases: 3. Germline V gene sequence: CDR1 DFQATT, CDR2 SNEGSKA (reference sequence). CDR3 sequence reads: CSATGQVYEQYF. CDR3 bases: TGCAGTGCTACCGGACAGGTCTACGAGCAGTACTTC.

The chain couples TRBV7-9 to TRBJ1-1, with 9 bases lining up with TRBD1. Germline V gene data show CDR1 as SEHNR and CDR2 as FQNEAQ (reference sequence). V lost 4 bases and J lost 5; bases outside the gene matches: 5. The CDR3 spans 14 residues. This chain's CDR3 is CASSSPGQGTEAFF. The CDR3 DNA follows: TGTGCCAGCAGCTCCCCGGGACAGGGTACTGAAGCTTTCTTT.

This chain joins TRBV5-1 and TRBJ2-3, with 8 bases aligning to TRBD2. Germline values: CDR1 SGHRS, CDR2 YFSETQ. The V segment lost 5 bases and the J segment 2 bases; nucleotides outside the gene matches: 7. This CDR3 is 15 amino acids long. The DNA of the CDR3 is TGCGCCAGCAGGGGGCTAGCGGGTCACACAGATACGCAGTATTTT. Its translation is CASRGLAGHTDTQYF.

The chain joins TRBV15 to TRBJ1-5; possibly TRBD1 for D (5 bases). Germline V lookup: CDR1 LNHNV, CDR2 YYDKDF (reference sequence). V shed 4 bases and J shed 4 bases, with 11 bases lying between them. The length of the CDR3 is 14 residues. Here the CDR3 DNA reads TGTGCCACCAGCAAGGACGGACATAATCAGCCCCAGCATTTT. Protein product: CATSKDGHNQPQHF.

This clonotype came up many times. The chain employs TRBV12-3 or TRBV12-4 and TRBJ1-5, with TRBD1 as a possible D gene (6 bases). The CDR3 spans 14 residues. Deletions cut 4 bases from V and 4 bases from J, with 11 bases between. This chain's CDR3 is CASSYHQGNQPQHF. CDR3 sequence (DNA): TGTGCCAGCAGTTATCACCAGGGGAATCAGCCCCAGCATTTT.

The V and J genes are TRBV27 and TRBJ2-2, with 13 bases identical to TRBD2. The germline V gene encodes CDR1 MNHEY and CDR2 SMNVEV (reference sequence). The CDR3 has 21 amino acids. V shed 3 bases, J shed 0 bases, and the junction held 13 bases outside the gene matches. The DNA for the CDR3 is TGTGCCAGCAGTTTGGGTACTAGCGGGAGGGCCCTCCGGGCGAACACCGGGGAGCTGTTTTTT. The encoded protein is CASSLGTSGRALRANTGELFF.

At least ten counts were recorded for this clonotype. The CDR3 region is CASSFSAEQYF. DNA for the CDR3: TGTGCCAGCAGCTTTAGTGCCGAGCAGTACTTC. V and J are TRBV12-3 or TRBV12-4 and TRBJ2-7, with unresolved D. Trimming left V 6 bases short and J 6 bases short, with 9 bases between. The CDR3 loop spans 11 amino acids.

This clonotype has only a few counts. J is TRBJ2-7 and V is TRBV6-5; D is unclear. This CDR3 is 16 amino acids long. In germline, CDR1 is MNHEY, CDR2 SVGAGI. The V gene lost 0 bases and the J gene lost 0 bases, with 12 bases spanning the gap. CDR3 DNA: TGTGCCAGCAGTTACTCCTCGGCGTCTGGCTCCTACGAGCAGTACTTC. It codes for CASSYSSASGSYEQYF.

The genes are TRBV20-1 and TRBJ2-5; D uncertain. CDR3 size: 14 residues. The V gene lost 3 bases and the J gene lost 1 base, with 12 bases spanning the gap. Germline values: CDR1 DFQATT, CDR2 SNEGSKA (reference sequence). CDR3 DNA: TGCAGTGCTAGGGAACACGGGCTCCAAGAGACCCAGTACTTC. Translation: CSAREHGLQETQYF.

For the CDR3, the DNA is TGTGCCAGCAGCTTAAGCCTAGCGGGAGTCGGGGAGCTGTTTTTT. The encoded protein is CASSLSLAGVGELFF. The rearrangement joins TRBV7-2 to TRBJ2-2; TRBD2 matches at 10 bases. Germline V gene sequence: CDR1 SGHTA, CDR2 FQGNSA. Unmatched junction bases numbered 4, after V lost 2 bases and J lost 7 bases. CDR3 length: 15 residues.

In regard to this clonotype: The germline gene is not matched at one end of the junction; a read error may be the cause. The chain recombines TRBV6-1 with TRBJ1-5; tentatively, D is TRBD1 (5 bases). Per the germline V gene, CDR1 is MNHNS and CDR2 is SASEGT. CDR3 length equals 12 residues. The chain's CDR3 is CASTRGNQPQHF. The CDR3 bases are TGTGCCAGCACCCGGGGCAACCAGCCCCAGCATTTT.

This clonotype was detected many times. The chain is built from TRBV20-1 and TRBJ2-3, with D perhaps being TRBD1 or TRBD2 (5 bases each). CDR1 is DFQATT, CDR2 SNEGSKA, per germline (reference sequence). Trimming took 5 bases from V and 1 from J, leaving 22 bases between them. The CDR3 covers 17 residues. The CDR3 coding sequence is TGCAGTGCTTTCCACGGGGCAGGCGGGCTTGGCACAGATACGCAGTATTTT. Amino acids: CSAFHGAGGLGTDTQYF.

The chain recombines TRBV12-3 or TRBV12-4 with TRBJ2-6; a possible D gene is TRBD2 (5 bases). The CDR3 covers 17 residues. V lost 4 bases and J lost 0, with 13 bases in between. The chain's CDR3 is CASSSGTVSSGANVLTF. CDR3 DNA: TGTGCCAGCAGTTCGGGAACAGTCAGCTCTGGGGCCAACGTCCTGACTTTC.

V gene TRBV7-6 combines with J gene TRBJ1-1; D might be TRBD1 (6 bases). The germline V gene has CDR1 SGHVS and CDR2 FNYEAQ. The V end lost 4 bases, the J end lost 1 base, and 10 bases lay between the germline ends. The length of the CDR3 is 14 residues. Here the CDR3 DNA reads TGTGCCAGCAGCTATGGGACACCGAACACTGAAGCTTTCTTT. Amino acid sequence: CASSYGTPNTEAFF.

CDR3 residues: CASSLLVGEAYEQYF. For the CDR3, the DNA is TGTGCCAGCAGCTTATTGGTAGGCGAGGCCTACGAGCAGTACTTC. This chain links TRBV7-9 with TRBJ2-7; the D is unclear. The CDR3 covers 15 residues. V dropped 2 bases and J dropped 2 bases, with 13 bases sitting between them. CDR1 is SEHNR and CDR2 is FQNEAQ in the germline V gene (reference sequence).

This clonotype occurred a few times. The chain recombines TRBV18 with TRBJ2-3, with TRBD1 matching over 7 bases. From germline, CDR1 is KGHSH and CDR2 LQKENI. V was pared by 2 bases and J by 3 bases, with 5 bases of the junction left unmatched. The CDR3 contains 15 residues. The CDR3 coding sequence is TGTGCCAGCTCACCAGTTCAACAGGGGACAGATACGCAGTATTTT. Translated: CASSPVQQGTDTQYF.

This rearrangement joins TRBV20-1 to TRBJ1-1; TRBD1 matches 9 bases. The germline V gene has CDR1 DFQATT and CDR2 SNEGSKA (reference sequence). Germline trimming cut 0 bases from V and 0 bases from J; bases unmatched to any gene: 11. This CDR3 region has 18 residues. CDR3 in DNA: TGCAGTGCTAGAGACAAGGACAGGGGCCTCCTCATGAACACTGAAGCTTTCTTT. Its protein product is CSARDKDRGLLMNTEAFF.

This clonotype was detected only a few times. V and J are TRBV9 and TRBJ2-2, with TRBD2 matching over 12 bases. The CDR3 has 16 residues. Germline CDR1 and CDR2: SGDLS and YYNGEE. Germline trimming cut 4 bases from V and 7 bases from J; bases unmatched to any gene: 8. CDR3 nucleotides: TGTGCCAGCAGCCCCGTCGGACTAGCGGGGCTCGGGGAGCTGTTTTTT. It yields the protein CASSPVGLAGLGELFF.

The V call is TRBV6-2 or TRBV6-3, the J call TRBJ1-1; D is uncertain. This CDR3 region has 15 residues. The germline V gene encodes CDR1 MNHEY and CDR2 SVGEGT. V was clipped by 10 bases and J by 1 base, with 19 bases between them. CDR3 sequence reads: CATQDWRAGNTEAFF. CDR3 coding DNA: TGTGCCACCCAGGATTGGCGGGCGGGGAACACTGAAGCTTTCTTT.

This sequence joins TRBV12-3 or TRBV12-4 and TRBJ1-6; a possible D gene is TRBD1 (6 bases). The V end was cut by 6 bases, the J end by 0 bases, with 15 bases between. The CDR3 contains 17 residues. CDR3 DNA sequence: TGTGCCAGCAGCCCTGGGGGCATCAGCTCCTATAATTCACCCCTCCACTTT. Translation: CASSPGGISSYNSPLHF.

CDR3 DNA: TGTGCCAGCAGTGACCAGGCCCGGGGGGGCCTCACAGATACGCAGTATTTT. Residues: CASSDQARGGLTDTQYF. This sequence joins TRBV25-1 and TRBJ2-3; TRBD2 aligns across 8 bases. This CDR3 comprises 17 residues. V lost 3 bases and J lost 2; bases outside the gene matches: 10. Germline V gene data show CDR1 as MGHDK and CDR2 as SYGVNS. Filled out from reference TRBV25-1 and TRBJ2-3, the complete variable domain reads EADIYQTPRYLVIGTGKKITLECSQTMGHDKMYWYQQDPGMELHLIHYSYGVNSTEKGDLSSESTVSRIRTEHFPLTLESARPSHTSQYLCASSDQARGGLTDTQYFGPGTRLTVL.